The sequence of this T cell receptor beta chain was determined in a study of T cell responses to AZD1222 COVID-19 vaccine. The table came from immunoSEQ multiplex PCR; TCRdb's copy has only in-frame clones and leaves some out. The table includes approximately 170,000 clones, 70% to 90% detected once. This clone turned up a few times. The germline V gene encodes CDR1 SGHNT and CDR2 YYREEE (reference sequence). Trimming left V 4 bases short and J 7 bases short, with 14 bases between. The CDR3 totals 13 residues. The material was peripheral blood, obtained 28 days after the second AZD1222 dose. The gene calls are TRBV5-4 and TRBJ1-1; D gene uncertain. The TCR was taken from an adult who received the AZD1222 COVID-19 vaccine. CDR3 loop: CASSPPGTIEAFF. The CDR3 DNA reads TGTGCCAGCAGCCCCCCGGGCACTATTGAAGCTTTCTTT.